This is a list of T cell receptor beta chains from one sample in a study of beta chain features in type 1 diabetes. Profiling relied on immunoSEQ multiplex PCR, and the TCRdb table lists in-frame clones only, not all of them. The sample lists a few hundred thousand clones; roughly a tenth were seen once. Sequencing input: naive CD4+ T cells from blood. These receptors were obtained from a man aged 25 to 40 with type 1 diabetes. Each CDR3 is given with its conserved first and last residue. D genes are given only for firm matches. Clone size is not always given. Where it is, it says once, few, many or a class for expanded clones.

J: TRBJ2-7; D: TRBD1; size: few; V: TRBV11-2; CDR3: CASRRIGQVREQYF; DNA: TGTGCCAGCAGGAGAATAGGACAGGTGCGCGAGCAGTACTTC
J: TRBJ2-1; D: TRBD1; size: few; V: TRBV14; CDR3: CASSQRTGRNEQFF; DNA: TGTGCCAGCAGCCAAAGGACAGGGAGGAATGAGCAGTTCTTC
J: TRBJ1-4; D: TRBD1; size: few; V: TRBV11-2; CDR3: CASSLFQGAVEKLFF; DNA: TGTGCCAGCAGCTTATTCCAGGGGGCGGTTGAAAAACTGTTTTTT
J: TRBJ1-2; D: .; size: .; V: TRBV11-2; CDR3: CASSEDSYGYTF; DNA: TGTGCCAGCAGTGAAGACAGTTATGGCTACACCTTC
J: TRBJ1-1; D: TRBD1; size: .; V: TRBV29-1; CDR3: CSALGGLREAFF; DNA: TGCAGCGCCCTAGGGGGCTTAAGGGAAGCTTTCTTT
J: TRBJ2-1; D: .; size: few; V: TRBV7-9; CDR3: CASSLYEAWEQFF; DNA: TGTGCCAGCAGCTTATATGAGGCGTGGGAGCAGTTCTTC
J: TRBJ1-5; D: TRBD1; size: .; V: TRBV28; CDR3: CASSKRAGGKGQPQHF; DNA: TGTGCCAGCAGTAAACGTGCAGGGGGTAAGGGACAGCCCCAGCATTTT
J: TRBJ1-4; D: .; size: few; V: TRBV4-1; CDR3: CASSQALSEKLFF; DNA: TGCGCCAGCAGCCAAGCTTTGAGTGAAAAACTGTTTTTT
J: TRBJ2-2; D: .; size: .; V: TRBV7-2; CDR3: CASRPVGELFF; DNA: TGTGCCAGCAGGCCGGTTGGGGAGCTGTTTTTT
J: TRBJ1-1; D: TRBD1; size: .; V: TRBV15; CDR3: CATSTRRDRGLEAFF; DNA: TGTGCCACCAGCACGCGCCGGGACAGGGGTCTAGAAGCTTTCTTT
J: TRBJ1-2; D: TRBD1; size: .; V: TRBV6-5; CDR3: CASSYGDRDYGYTF; DNA: TGTGCCAGCAGTTACGGGGACAGGGACTATGGCTACACCTTC
J: TRBJ2-7; D: .; size: .; V: TRBV5-1; CDR3: CASSPGRGRTYEQYF; DNA: TGCGCCAGCAGCCCGGGGCGGGGCCGCACCTACGAGCAGTACTTC
J: TRBJ2-3; D: TRBD1; size: few; V: TRBV5-1; CDR3: CASSSNRGDTQYF; DNA: TGCGCCAGCAGCTCCAACAGGGGAGATACGCAGTATTTT
J: TRBJ2-1; D: .; size: .; V: TRBV19; CDR3: CASSPGQNNEQFF; DNA: TGTGCCAGTAGTCCCGGACAGAACAATGAGCAGTTCTTC
J: TRBJ2-3; D: .; size: few; V: TRBV6-5; CDR3: CASKEAGTDTQYF; DNA: TGTGCCAGCAAAGAAGCGGGCACAGATACGCAGTATTTT
J: TRBJ2-7; D: .; size: .; V: TRBV5-1; CDR3: CATAKGDTDYEQYF; DNA: TGCGCCACCGCTAAAGGGGACACCGACTACGAGCAGTACTTC
J: TRBJ2-5; D: TRBD1; size: few; V: TRBV5-1; CDR3: CASSLRSQGAGETQYF; DNA: TGCGCCAGCAGCTTGAGGTCACAGGGGGCCGGAGAGACCCAGTACTTC
J: TRBJ1-1; D: .; size: few; V: TRBV11-1; CDR3: CASSFPTDSLNTEAFF; DNA: TGTGCCAGCAGCTTTCCAACGGACAGCTTGAACACTGAAGCTTTCTTT
J: TRBJ1-5; D: .; size: .; V: TRBV9; CDR3: CASSVGGGEGQPQHF; DNA: TGTGCCAGCAGCGTAGGCGGAGGGGAGGGCCAGCCCCAGCATTTT
J: TRBJ1-5; D: .; size: .; V: TRBV7-9; CDR3: CASGFGSDRLNQPQHF; DNA: TGTGCCAGCGGCTTTGGTTCCGACAGACTCAATCAGCCCCAGCATTTT
J: TRBJ2-7; D: TRBD1; size: .; V: TRBV18; CDR3: CASSPGTVYEQYF; DNA: TGTGCCAGCTCACCAGGGACAGTCTACGAGCAGTACTTC
J: TRBJ1-5; D: .; size: .; V: TRBV2; CDR3: CASSERTALNQPQHF; DNA: TGTGCCAGCAGTGAACGGACAGCTCTGAATCAGCCCCAGCATTTT
J: TRBJ1-5; D: .; size: few; V: TRBV2; CDR3: CASSIRGNNQPQHF; DNA: TGTGCCAGCAGTATTAGAGGGAACAATCAGCCCCAGCATTTT
J: TRBJ2-7; D: .; size: few; V: TRBV28; CDR3: CASSLGQGVHEQYF; DNA: TGTGCCAGCAGTTTGGGGCAGGGTGTTCACGAGCAGTACTTC
J: TRBJ2-7; D: TRBD1; size: .; V: TRBV9; CDR3: CASSEGTGYTYEQYF; DNA: TGTGCCAGCAGCGAAGGGACAGGTTATACCTACGAGCAGTACTTC
J: TRBJ1-2; D: TRBD1; size: few; V: TRBV6-6; CDR3: CASSPQGVDGYTF; DNA: TGTGCCAGCAGCCCCCAGGGGGTTGATGGCTACACCTTC
J: TRBJ2-3; D: .; size: .; V: TRBV7-3; CDR3: CASSLGGTQYF; DNA: TGTGCCAGCAGCTTAGGGGGGACGCAGTATTTT
J: TRBJ1-3; D: .; size: few; V: TRBV28; CDR3: CASSLGGFAIYF; DNA: TGTGCCAGCAGTTTAGGAGGGTTCGCCATATATTTT
J: TRBJ1-1; D: TRBD1; size: .; V: TRBV30; CDR3: CAWTLRQGGGKAFF; DNA: TGTGCCTGGACCCTTCGACAGGGAGGAGGGAAAGCTTTCTTT
J: TRBJ2-5; D: .; size: few; V: TRBV5-6; CDR3: CASSLDSRETQYF; DNA: TGTGCCAGCAGCTTGGACAGTCGGGAGACCCAGTACTTC
J: TRBJ1-2; D: .; size: few; V: TRBV30; CDR3: CAWSAGSANYGYTF; DNA: TGTGCCTGGAGTGCAGGGTCTGCTAACTATGGCTACACCTTC
J: TRBJ2-1; D: .; size: few; V: TRBV6-1; CDR3: CASSEAIPMVNEQFF; DNA: TGTGCCAGCAGTGAAGCCATTCCTATGGTGAATGAGCAGTTCTTC
J: TRBJ1-2; D: .; size: .; V: TRBV13; CDR3: CASSNRELGGYTF; DNA: TGTGCCAGCAGCAATCGGGAACTTGGTGGCTACACCTTC
J: TRBJ2-6; D: .; size: few; V: TRBV15; CDR3: CATSGQRYSGANVLTF; DNA: TGTGCCACCAGCGGACAGCGTTACTCTGGGGCCAACGTCCTGACTTTC
J: TRBJ2-5; D: TRBD2; size: few; V: TRBV2; CDR3: CASSGPTSVQETQYF; DNA: TGTGCCAGCAGTGGTCCGACTAGCGTGCAAGAGACCCAGTACTTC
J: TRBJ2-7; D: TRBD1; size: few; V: TRBV7-2; CDR3: CASSDTGVEQYF; DNA: TGTGCCAGCAGCGATACAGGGGTCGAGCAGTACTTC
J: TRBJ2-7; D: TRBD1; size: few; V: TRBV4-1; CDR3: CASSQEDIGTEHEQYF; DNA: TGCGCCAGCAGCCAAGAGGATATAGGGACAGAGCACGAGCAGTACTTC
J: TRBJ1-1; D: TRBD1; size: few; V: TRBV7-2; CDR3: CASSKTGGLEAFF; DNA: TGTGCCAGCAGCAAGACAGGGGGCCTTGAAGCTTTCTTT
J: TRBJ2-1; D: .; size: few; V: TRBV29-1; CDR3: CSVLVRIYNEQFF; DNA: TGCAGCGTTCTCGTTCGTATTTACAATGAGCAGTTCTTC
J: TRBJ2-5; D: .; size: .; V: TRBV2; CDR3: CASKPETSETQYF; DNA: TGTGCCAGCAAACCAGAAACGTCGGAGACCCAGTACTTC
J: TRBJ2-1; D: .; size: few; V: TRBV5-6; CDR3: CASTWGGPGNEQFF; DNA: TGTGCCAGCACCTGGGGGGGGCCAGGGAATGAGCAGTTCTTC